Listed below are T cell receptor beta chains from one sample, sequenced in a study of lymphopenia after photon versus proton radiotherapy. Repertoires were generated with immunoSEQ multiplex PCR, while TCRdb's copy carries only in-frame clones and drops some. The sample contains approximately 4,900 clones, approximately 89% of which appear only once. The sample here was peripheral blood, taken from a patient treated with photon-based radiotherapy. The receptors originated from a man older than 75 with cholangiocarcinoma. Both conserved end residues are trimmed from each CDR3. The order of the fields is V gene, J gene, CDR3 protein.

v_gene: TRBV19; j_gene: TRBJ1-2; CDR3aa: ASALSRVHGYT
v_gene: TRBV9; j_gene: TRBJ2-3; CDR3aa: ASSVGRPSTDTQY
v_gene: TRBV12-2; j_gene: TRBJ2-6; CDR3aa: ASRNAMTPTKSGHVLT
v_gene: TRBV7-9; j_gene: TRBJ2-1; CDR3aa: ASRNFNTLRGLKNNEQF
v_gene: TRBV15; j_gene: TRBJ1-5; CDR3aa: ATSSGQGREAQH
v_gene: TRBV18; j_gene: TRBJ2-3; CDR3aa: ASSPRRGRADTQY
v_gene: TRBV6-5; j_gene: TRBJ2-3; CDR3aa: ASSYGQGTDTQY
v_gene: TRBV6-1; j_gene: TRBJ1-2; CDR3aa: ASEGQGLYGYT
v_gene: TRBV5-4; j_gene: TRBJ2-5; CDR3aa: ASSLQRGSGETQY
v_gene: TRBV10-3; j_gene: TRBJ2-3; CDR3aa: AISADRDTDTQY
v_gene: TRBV28; j_gene: TRBJ2-7; CDR3aa: ASSRTGPQRGEQY
v_gene: TRBV5-1; j_gene: TRBJ1-1; CDR3aa: ASRPNTNMNTEAF